This TCR beta chain was recorded in a study of blood T cell repertoires in COVID-19. Across the study: The United States, Italy and Spain were the sources of the acute and convalescent COVID-19 samples. PBMCs, B-cell-depleted T cells, or T cells were the source of the cDNA or gDNA that made up the material.

Authors' data handling: Estimation of nucleated cell counts was performed using reference gene primer amplification. TCRdb's table, derived via immunoSEQ multiplex PCR, lists solely in-frame clones and lacks some. That table furnishes V, J and clone size, whereas the DNA furnished D and trimming. The top ten hold approximately 4.8% of the sample, which has 70,000 to 95,000 clones, 88% seen once. The V and J ends lost 9 bases and 3 bases, in that order; junction bases with no gene match: 6. The germline V gene encodes CDR1 KGHDR and CDR2 SFDVKD. The CDR3 is made up of 15 amino acids. The sequence derives from a woman older than 75 with active COVID-19. What was sequenced was peripheral blood. V usage is TRBV24-1 and J usage is TRBJ2-3; TRBD2 aligns across 12 bases. The CDR3 sequence: CATGSGTSGTDTQYF. The CDR3 region has the DNA TGTGCCACCGGGTCCGGGACTAGCGGGACAGATACGCAGTATTTT.